The sequence of this T cell receptor (beta chain) was determined in a study of metastatic and nonmetastatic thyroid tumors. No treatment of any kind had been given to any patient before thyroid surgery. TCRdb re-called clones via MiXCR from the PCR reads. This sample carries around 19,000 clones, 34% of them seen once, and the ten largest clones take more than 8%. Findings of the study overall: As reported, TCR beta diversity in blood and tumor was significantly higher in malignant thyroid tumors than in benign nodules.

In regard to this clone: Its matching antigen is unknown. The junction departs from germline at one end; a sequencing error may be responsible.

Germline lookup yields CDR1 MNHEY and CDR2 SVGEGT. This CDR3 has 19 residues. Sequencing was done on a sample of tumor tissue. The chain combines TRBV6-2 or TRBV6-3 with TRBJ1-2; 7 nucleotides line up with TRBD1. The receptor was isolated from a male donor with papillary thyroid cancer or a benign thyroid nodule (not recorded which). Some clones in this sample may be carry-over from other donors' samples. The DNA of the CDR3 is TGTGCTAGCAGTTACTCGACTAGCGGCTCTGGAGGGGGCGACTATGGCTACACCTTC. Its translation: CASSYSTSGSGGGDYGYTF.